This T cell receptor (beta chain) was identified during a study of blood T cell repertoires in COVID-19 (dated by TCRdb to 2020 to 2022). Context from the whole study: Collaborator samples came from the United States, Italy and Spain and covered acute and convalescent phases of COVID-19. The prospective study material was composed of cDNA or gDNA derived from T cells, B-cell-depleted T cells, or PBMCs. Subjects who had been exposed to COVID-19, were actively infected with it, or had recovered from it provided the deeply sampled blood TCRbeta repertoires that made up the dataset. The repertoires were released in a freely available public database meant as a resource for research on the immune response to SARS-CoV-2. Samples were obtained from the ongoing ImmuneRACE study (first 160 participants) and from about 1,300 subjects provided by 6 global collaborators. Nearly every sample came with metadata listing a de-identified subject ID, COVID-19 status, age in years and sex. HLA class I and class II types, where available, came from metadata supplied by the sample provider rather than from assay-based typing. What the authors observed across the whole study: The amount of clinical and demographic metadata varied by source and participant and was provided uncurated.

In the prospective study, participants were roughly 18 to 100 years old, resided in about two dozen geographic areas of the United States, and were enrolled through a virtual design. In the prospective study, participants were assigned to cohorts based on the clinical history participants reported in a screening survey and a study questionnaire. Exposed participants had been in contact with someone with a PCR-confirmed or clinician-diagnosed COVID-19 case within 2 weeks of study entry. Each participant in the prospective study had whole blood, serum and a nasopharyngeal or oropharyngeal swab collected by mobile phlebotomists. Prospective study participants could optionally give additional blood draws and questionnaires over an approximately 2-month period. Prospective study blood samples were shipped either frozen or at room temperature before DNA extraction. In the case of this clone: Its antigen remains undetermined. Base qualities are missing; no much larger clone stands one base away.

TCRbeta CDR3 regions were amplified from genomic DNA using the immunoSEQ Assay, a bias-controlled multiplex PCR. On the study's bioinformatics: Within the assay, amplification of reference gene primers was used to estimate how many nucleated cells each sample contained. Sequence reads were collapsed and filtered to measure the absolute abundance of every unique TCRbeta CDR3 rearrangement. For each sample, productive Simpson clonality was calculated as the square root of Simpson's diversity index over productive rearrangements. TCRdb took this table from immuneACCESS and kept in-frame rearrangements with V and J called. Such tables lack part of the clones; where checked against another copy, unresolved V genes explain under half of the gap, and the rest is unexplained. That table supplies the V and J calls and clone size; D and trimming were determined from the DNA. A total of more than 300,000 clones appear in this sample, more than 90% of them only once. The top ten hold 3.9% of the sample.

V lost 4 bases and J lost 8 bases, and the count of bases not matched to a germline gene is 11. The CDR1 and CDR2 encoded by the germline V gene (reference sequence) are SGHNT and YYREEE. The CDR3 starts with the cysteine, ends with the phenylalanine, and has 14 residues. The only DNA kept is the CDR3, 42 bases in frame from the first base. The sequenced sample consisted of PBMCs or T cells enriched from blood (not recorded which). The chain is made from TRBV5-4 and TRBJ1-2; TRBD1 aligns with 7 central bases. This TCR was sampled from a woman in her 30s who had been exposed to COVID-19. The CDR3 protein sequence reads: CASSPQGRGGGYTF. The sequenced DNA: TGTGCCAGCAGCCCACAGGGGCGCGGTGGGGGCTACACCTTC.